A single sample gave rise to the 31 T cell receptor beta chains below, sequenced in a study of early T cells in non-severe SARS-CoV-2 infection. TCRdb passed the 5' RACE reads through MiXCR, listing each CDR3 protein once. Of under 70,000 distinct CDR3 sequences in the sample, 5.9% were seen once. This material consisted of whole blood, taken at baseline. The source is an adult who was a healthcare worker with PCR-confirmed SARS-CoV-2 infection or an uninfected control (not recorded which).

The genes are TRBV10-3 and TRBJ2-1; the match to TRBD1 covers 8 bases. CDR1 and CDR2 from the germline V gene are ENHRY and SYGVKD. The CDR3 is 15 residues long. After removal of 6 bases from V and 2 bases from J, the junction contained 6 bases not matched to a gene. CDR3: CAISQGARTYNEQFF. The CDR3 DNA follows: TGTGCCATCAGCCAGGGGGCAAGAACCTACAATGAGCAGTTCTTC.

This clonotype was seen many times. The chain combines TRBV11-2 with TRBJ1-2, with no clear D. Trimming removed 3 bases from V and 10 bases from J, with 9 bases in between. The length of the CDR3 is 11 residues. Germline values: CDR1 SGHAT, CDR2 FQNNGV. CDR3 DNA sequence: TGTGCCAGCAGCTTGAGCGGACCCTACACCTTC. It specifies CASSLSGPYTF. Drawing the rest from reference TRBV11-2 and TRBJ1-2, the complete variable domain is EAGVAQSPRYKIIEKRQSVAFWCNPISGHATLYWYQQILGQGPKLLIQFQNNGVVDDSQLPKDRFSAERLKGVDSTLKIQPAKLEDSAVYLCASSLSGPYTFGSGTRLTVV.

V usage is TRBV11-2 and J usage is TRBJ2-6; D is unclear. Germline V CDR1 and CDR2: SGHAT, FQNNGV. Trimming took 5 bases from V and 4 from J, leaving 18 bases between them. This CDR3 has 17 amino acids. CDR3 region: CASSPRPVIRGANVLTF. The CDR3 DNA reads as TGTGCCAGCAGCCCTCGTCCGGTCATTCGGGGGGCCAACGTCCTGACTTTC. Filled out from reference TRBV11-2 and TRBJ2-6, the complete variable domain reads EAGVAQSPRYKIIEKRQSVAFWCNPISGHATLYWYQQILGQGPKLLIQFQNNGVVDDSQLPKDRFSAERLKGVDSTLKIQPAKLEDSAVYLCASSPRPVIRGANVLTFGAGSRLTVL.

In this sample, this clonotype turned up many times. The J gene is TRBJ2-3, the V gene TRBV28, with 13 bases identical to TRBD2. V lost 5 bases to trimming and J lost 0 bases; unmatched junction nucleotides: 11. CDR1 and CDR2 (germline): MDHEN, SYDVKM. The CDR3 covers 19 residues. CDR3 loop: CASSQGTGTSGISTDTQYF. The CDR3 bases are TGTGCCAGCAGTCAGGGAACCGGGACTAGCGGGATAAGCACAGATACGCAGTATTTT.

This clonotype was counted a few times. V is TRBV18 and J is TRBJ1-3; maybe TRBD1 (5 bases). The germline V and J ends were trimmed by 3 bases and 5 bases, with 17 bases remaining between them. Germline-derived CDR1 and CDR2 are KGHSH and LQKENI. The CDR3 length is 16 residues. The CDR3 DNA sequence: TGTGCCAGCTCACCCGACATCACCGGGGCCCGAAACACCATATATTTT. Translation gives CASSPDITGARNTIYF.

This clonotype was seen at least ten times. This chain links TRBV19 with TRBJ1-5; D unclear. The CDR3 spans 16 residues. Germline CDR1 LNHDA, CDR2 SQIVND (reference sequence). V gave up 7 bases and J gave up 2 bases, with 18 bases separating them. CDR3 nucleotides: TGTGCCAGTACTGAATCGGTGGGCAGACGCAATCAGCCCCAGCATTTT. Amino acid sequence: CASTESVGRRNQPQHF.

This clonotype was seen at least ten times. The chain links TRBV4-2 to TRBJ2-3; 11 nucleotides align to TRBD2. The germline gives CDR1 LGHNA, CDR2 YNFKEQ. The CDR3 has 16 residues. The V gene end was trimmed by 4 bases and the J gene end by 4 bases; junction bases not matched to a gene: 7. The CDR3 here is CASSRKLAGESDTQYF. The CDR3 DNA reads as TGTGCCAGCAGCCGAAAACTAGCGGGAGAGTCAGATACGCAGTATTTT.

The sample holds many counts of this clonotype. The chain joins TRBV29-1 to TRBJ1-2, with TRBD1 identical over 9 bases. V shed 5 bases and J 13 bases; nucleotides not matched to a gene: 11. The CDR3 runs to 12 residues. Germline lookup yields CDR1 SQVTM and CDR2 ANQGSEA. The CDR3: CSVQGQGLEGTF. CDR3 DNA: TGCAGCGTTCAAGGACAGGGGCTAGAGGGCACCTTC.

The table lists this clonotype with many counts. The chain carries TRBV4-1 and TRBJ2-7; D tentatively reads TRBD1 or TRBD2 (6 bases each). The germline V gene has CDR1 MGHRA and CDR2 YSYEKL. Trimming left V 2 bases short and J 2 bases short, with 10 bases between. The length of the CDR3 is 14 residues. The CDR3 coding sequence is TGCGCCAGCAGCCAAATTAGGGGGGCCTACGAGCAGTACTTC. This encodes CASSQIRGAYEQYF.

A few counts support this clonotype. J is TRBJ1-4 and V is TRBV28; D is unresolved. Trimming pared 3 bases from V and 7 bases from J, leaving 18 bases between. In germline, CDR1 is MDHEN, CDR2 SYDVKM. The CDR3 runs 16 residues. For the CDR3, the DNA is TGTGCCAGCAGTTTGGTCGGGGTTGAGCAGAGTGAAAAACTGTTTTTT. It codes for CASSLVGVEQSEKLFF.

This clonotype was picked up many times. This chain uses TRBV27 with TRBJ2-1; D is uncertain. The CDR3 is 13 residues long. The germline V gene has CDR1 MNHEY and CDR2 SMNVEV (reference sequence). V was cut by 9 bases and J by 5 bases, with 14 bases left in between. CDR3: CASGDMANNEQFF. The CDR3 bases are TGTGCCAGTGGGGATATGGCCAACAATGAGCAGTTCTTC.

This clonotype was detected many times. The CDR3 loop reads CASATWRGETYNEQFF. CDR3 bases: TGTGCTAGTGCCACTTGGAGGGGCGAAACTTACAATGAGCAGTTCTTC. V and J are TRBV12-5 and TRBJ2-1; tentative D call: TRBD2 (6 bases). V was cut by 7 bases and J by 4 bases, with 20 bases left in between. The CDR3 length is 16 residues. CDR1 and CDR2 from the germline V gene are LGHNT and FRNRAP.

This clonotype has a count of ten or more. The chain recombines TRBV12-3 or TRBV12-4 with TRBJ2-1; the D is unclear. Trimming stripped 6 bases from V and 4 bases from J, with 10 bases between. This CDR3 spans 13 amino acids. CDR3: CASRSARYNEQFF. In DNA form, the CDR3 reads TGTGCCAGCAGATCCGCTAGGTACAATGAGCAGTTCTTC.

This clonotype has only a few counts. This rearrangement joins TRBV2 to TRBJ2-3; TRBD2 aligns across 13 bases. Germline loops: CDR1 SNHLY, CDR2 FYNNEI. This CDR3 has 17 residues. V shed 4 bases and J 0 bases; nucleotides not matched to a gene: 4. For the CDR3, the DNA is TGTGCCAGCAGTGTCCCGGGACTAGCGGGGAGCACAGATACGCAGTATTTT. Encoded protein: CASSVPGLAGSTDTQYF.

The chain carries TRBV5-1 and TRBJ2-1, with TRBD2 identical over 9 bases. The CDR3 totals 19 residues. Germline V gene lookup returns CDR1 SGHRS and CDR2 YFSETQ. Unmatched junction bases numbered 14, after V lost 4 bases and J lost 0 bases. The CDR3 here is CASSPTVAGDWSSYNEQFF. The CDR3 DNA reads TGCGCCAGCAGCCCGACAGTAGCGGGAGACTGGAGCTCCTACAATGAGCAGTTCTTC.

About this clonotype: A much larger clone lies a single base off, so this may be a read error. The J gene is TRBJ2-3, the V gene TRBV12-3 or TRBV12-4, with D tentatively TRBD1 or TRBD2 (5 bases each). CDR3 length: 15 amino acids. CDR3 region: CASRQGSPSTDTLYF. In nucleotides, the CDR3 is TGTGCCAGCAGGCAGGGATCCCCTAGCACAGATACGCTGTATTTT.

This clonotype was observed at least ten times. This chain links TRBV27 with TRBJ2-3; the match to TRBD2 covers 8 bases. The V and J ends lost 7 bases and 7 bases, in that order; junction bases with no gene match: 10. CDR1 is MNHEY and CDR2 is SMNVEV in the germline V gene (reference sequence). The CDR3 runs 14 residues. This CDR3 is CASTPGTRTHTQYF. The CDR3 DNA is TGTGCCAGCACGCCCGGGACTAGGACCCATACGCAGTATTTT.

This clonotype was seen many times. CDR3 in DNA: TGTGCCAGCAGTTTATCCGGGACAGGGGGGAACATTCAGTACTTC. This gives the protein CASSLSGTGGNIQYF. The chain couples TRBV27 to TRBJ2-4; TRBD1 matches 11 bases. Germline V gene sequence: CDR1 MNHEY, CDR2 SMNVEV (reference sequence). Losses at the gene ends were 0 bases for V and 7 bases for J; bases not matched to a gene: 2. The CDR3 loop spans 15 amino acids.

At least ten counts were recorded for this clonotype. This chain connects TRBV5-1 to TRBJ2-1, with D tentatively TRBD1 (6 bases). Trimming pared 4 bases from V and 7 bases from J, leaving 18 bases between. The CDR3 spans 15 residues. Germline CDR1 and CDR2: SGHRS and YFSETQ. In nucleotides, the CDR3 is TGCGCCAGCAGCGGAAAGGACAGCAGATGGAATGAGCAGTTCTTC. Protein: CASSGKDSRWNEQFF. Looking up the rest from reference TRBV5-1 and TRBJ2-1 gives the full variable domain: KAGVTQTPRYLIKTRGQQVTLSCSPISGHRSVSWYQQTPGQGLQFLFEYFSETQRNKGNFPGRFSGRQFSNSRSEMNVSTLELGDSALYLCASSGKDSRWNEQFFGPGTRLTVL.

The chain links TRBV29-1 to TRBJ2-5; D is perhaps TRBD2 (7 bases). V lost 5 bases to trimming and J lost 1 base, with 14 bases between them. This CDR3 contains 14 residues. In germline, CDR1 is SQVTM, CDR2 ANQGSEA. CDR3 sequence reads: CSVLSRGGQETQYF. As DNA, the CDR3 is TGCAGCGTTCTATCTAGGGGGGGCCAAGAGACCCAGTACTTC. Full variable domain (remainder filled in from reference TRBV29-1 and TRBJ2-5): SAVISQKPSRDICQRGTSLTIQCQVDSQVTMMFWYRQQPGQSLTLIATANQGSEATYESGFVIDKFPISRPNLTFSTLTVSNMSPEDSSIYLCSVLSRGGQETQYFGPGTRLLVL.

This clonotype showed up just a few times. The chain links TRBV30 to TRBJ1-5; D unclear. Per the germline V gene, CDR1 is GTSNPN and CDR2 is SVGIG (reference sequence). V was pared by 0 bases and J by 7 bases, with 10 bases between. This CDR3 is 13 amino acids long. This CDR3 reads CAWSVAGVQPQHF. CDR3 bases: TGTGCCTGGAGTGTTGCCGGGGTACAGCCCCAGCATTTT.

This clonotype was observed at least ten times. This chain uses TRBV24-1 with TRBJ1-5, with 10 bases aligning to TRBD1. CDR3 length equals 15 residues. Germline-derived CDR1 and CDR2 are KGHDR and SFDVKD. With V trimmed by 4 bases and J by 7 bases, 6 bases remained unmatched. In DNA form, the CDR3 reads TGTGCCACCAGTGAGGATGGGACAGGGGTCCAGCCCCAGCATTTT. It specifies CATSEDGTGVQPQHF.

In this sample, this clonotype turned up many times. This sequence joins TRBV20-1 and TRBJ2-5; 9 bases match TRBD2. CDR1 and CDR2 (germline): DFQATT, SNEGSKA (reference sequence). After removal of 6 bases from V and 1 base from J, the junction contained 12 bases not matched to a gene. The CDR3 runs 16 residues. CDR3 in amino acids: CSARATLAGVQETQYF. The DNA of the CDR3 is TGCAGTGCCAGGGCGACACTAGCGGGCGTCCAAGAGACCCAGTACTTC.

This clonotype was picked up many times. The chain uses TRBV28 and TRBJ1-2, with 7 nucleotides matching TRBD1. After removal of 6 bases from V and 0 bases from J, the junction contained 19 bases not matched to a gene. Germline V gives CDR1 MDHEN, CDR2 SYDVKM. The CDR3 has 19 residues. The CDR3 reads CASSHTPGQRIIANYGYTF. In DNA form, the CDR3 reads TGTGCCAGCAGCCACACCCCGGGACAGCGAATAATCGCTAACTATGGCTACACCTTC.

This clonotype came up a few times. The chain recombines TRBV30 with TRBJ2-3, with D perhaps matching TRBD2 (5 bases). V lost 0 bases and J 1 base, leaving 8 bases between the germline ends. The CDR3 has 14 amino acids. Germline values: CDR1 GTSNPN, CDR2 SVGIG (reference sequence). The CDR3 spells CAWSVLSGTDTQYF. Written as DNA, the CDR3 is TGTGCCTGGAGTGTACTTAGCGGCACAGATACGCAGTATTTT.

This clonotype came up many times. The chain is built from TRBV19 and TRBJ1-5; a possible D gene is TRBD1 (5 bases). Germline CDR1 LNHDA, CDR2 SQIVND (reference sequence). This CDR3 is built from 12 residues. The ends were cut back, 2 bases at V and 11 bases at J, with 10 bases in the middle. The CDR3 sequence is CASSIQGRSQHF. The DNA for the CDR3 is TGTGCCAGTAGTATACAGGGTAGGTCCCAGCATTTT. Supplemented by reference TRBV19 and TRBJ1-5, the full variable domain reads DGGITQSPKYLFRKEGQNVTLSCEQNLNHDAMYWYRQDPGQGLRLIYYSQIVNDFQKGDIAEGYSVSREKKESFPLTVTSAQKNPTAFYLCASSIQGRSQHFGDGTRLSIL.

V and J are TRBV4-1 and TRBJ2-6; D unresolved. Germline V gives CDR1 MGHRA, CDR2 YSYEKL. The CDR3 is 18 residues long. The V end was cut by 3 bases, the J end by 4 bases, with 19 bases between. CDR3 residues: CASSQERPNPGGANVLTF. In DNA, the CDR3 is TGCGCCAGCAGCCAGGAGAGGCCCAACCCCGGGGGGGCCAACGTCCTGACTTTC.

In this sample, this clonotype turned up many times. The genes are TRBV7-8 and TRBJ2-5; 9 nucleotides align to TRBD1. The J segment lost 4 bases and the V segment lost 3 bases, leaving 3 bases of the junction unmatched. The CDR3 covers 14 residues. CDR1 SGHVS and CDR2 FQNEAQ come from the germline V gene. The CDR3 is CASSFTGGGETQYF. The CDR3 region has the DNA TGTGCCAGCAGCTTTACAGGGGGCGGAGAGACCCAGTACTTC.

In this sample, this clonotype turned up many times. The V gene is TRBV13, the J gene TRBJ1-1; tentative D call: TRBD1 (5 bases). Trimming pared 5 bases from V and 5 bases from J, leaving 12 bases between. This CDR3 has 13 residues. CDR1 and CDR2 from the germline V gene are PRHDT and FYEKMQ (reference sequence). In nucleotides, the CDR3 is TGTGCCAGCAGCCAACAAGAGGGGACTGAAGCTTTCTTT. It is translated as CASSQQEGTEAFF.

This clonotype was seen a handful of times. The chain carries TRBV13 and TRBJ2-1; TRBD2 matches at 10 bases. Germline V gene data show CDR1 as PRHDT and CDR2 as FYEKMQ (reference sequence). V shed 5 bases and J 8 bases; nucleotides not matched to a gene: 15. The CDR3 extends over 17 amino acids. This CDR3 reads CASSQNSGRPLSDEQFF. The CDR3 coding sequence is TGTGCCAGCAGCCAAAATAGCGGGAGGCCGCTGTCCGATGAGCAGTTCTTC.

The chain links TRBV5-1 to TRBJ1-2; D is unresolved. Trimming stripped 5 bases from V and 8 bases from J, with 10 bases between. This CDR3 is 11 amino acids long. The germline V gene has CDR1 SGHRS and CDR2 YFSETQ. This chain's CDR3 is CASRDLSGYTF. The CDR3 DNA follows: TGCGCCAGCAGGGACTTGTCCGGCTACACCTTC.